These 23 T cell receptor beta chains share one sample of origin, sequenced in a study of T cell repertoires in cytomegalovirus infection (dated by TCRdb to between 2017 and 2020). The instrument given in TCRdb is Illumina HiSeq 1500. TCRdb trimmed public reads at Q25 via fastp, called clones via MiXCR and kept in-frame beta chains. Rows matching on CDR3 protein sequence are summarized as one entry with the most common DNA and genes. For this sample the table gives some 600,000 distinct CDR3 sequences, of which 20% to 25% were detected only once. The top ten clonotypes cover approximately 8% of the sample. Sequences were obtained from CD8+ T cells from PBMCs. All receptors derive from a human donor in good health (CMV status not recorded). Some clones in this sample may be carry-over from other donors' samples.

The gene calls are TRBV28 and TRBJ1-2; D unresolved. The CDR3 totals 15 residues. Trimming took 5 bases from V and 0 from J, leaving 13 bases between them. Germline-derived CDR1 and CDR2 are MDHEN and SYDVKM. The CDR3 nucleotides read TGTGCCAGCAGTCCCCACGACAAGGCTAACTATGGCTACACCTTC. Translated, it gives CASSPHDKANYGYTF.

The J gene is TRBJ1-5, the V gene TRBV27; no clear D. The CDR3 totals 14 residues. The germline V gene encodes CDR1 MNHEY and CDR2 SMNVEV (reference sequence). V gave up 0 bases and J gave up 5 bases, with 8 bases separating them. The CDR3 spells CASSLSGYYQPQHF. Written as DNA, the CDR3 is TGTGCCAGCAGTTTATCTGGATATTATCAGCCCCAGCATTTT.

The chain employs TRBV7-6 and TRBJ2-6, with 7 bases aligning to TRBD2. The ends lost 4 bases at V and 0 bases at J; junction bases unmatched: 3. Germline V gene data show CDR1 as SGHVS and CDR2 as FNYEAQ. CDR3 length: 16 residues. The DNA of the CDR3 is TGTGCCAGCAGCTCCCCGGGAGGCTCTGGGGCCAACGTCCTGACTTTC. Its protein product is CASSSPGGSGANVLTF.

V usage is TRBV29-1 and J usage is TRBJ2-3, with D possibly matching TRBD1 (5 bases). Germline CDR1 reads SQVTM; CDR2 reads ANQGSEA. The CDR3 contains 23 residues. V gave up 0 bases and J gave up 2 bases, with 36 bases separating them. CDR3 sequence: CSVEDPAGSPISSGPSDTDTQYF. Written as DNA, the CDR3 is TGCAGCGTTGAAGATCCAGCAGGGTCCCCCATCTCGTCAGGTCCCTCCGACACAGATACGCAGTATTTT.

The rearrangement uses TRBV12-5 and TRBJ1-4; 7 bases line up with TRBD1. Germline V lookup: CDR1 LGHNT, CDR2 FRNRAP. This CDR3 has 19 amino acids. Germline trimming cut 4 bases from V and 0 bases from J; bases unmatched to any gene: 14. CDR3 sequence (DNA): TGTGCTAGTGGTTACGGCAAATCGGGACAGCCGGCAACTAATGAAAAACTGTTTTTT. This sequence encodes CASGYGKSGQPATNEKLFF.

Only a few counts were recorded for this clonotype. The chain is built from TRBV7-6 and TRBJ2-7; D is uncertain. The germline V gene has CDR1 SGHVS and CDR2 FNYEAQ. V gave up 5 bases and J gave up 2 bases, with 7 bases separating them. The CDR3 loop spans 12 amino acids. As DNA, the CDR3 is TGTGCCAGCAGCAACGACCCCTACGAGCAGTACTTC. Amino acid sequence: CASSNDPYEQYF.

Only a few counts were recorded for this clonotype. As DNA, the CDR3 is TGCAGTGCTAGAGATCGGGACAATGGGAACACTGAAGCTTTCTTT. Residues: CSARDRDNGNTEAFF. This chain uses TRBV20-1 with TRBJ1-1, with a possible D match to TRBD1 (6 bases). V was trimmed by 0 bases and J by 1 base, leaving 12 bases between them. This CDR3 has 15 amino acids. Germline V lookup: CDR1 DFQATT, CDR2 SNEGSKA (reference sequence).

V gene TRBV20-1 combines with J gene TRBJ2-1; 7 bases are a match to TRBD1. From germline, CDR1 is DFQATT and CDR2 SNEGSKA (reference sequence). The CDR3 runs to 16 residues. The V and J ends lost 1 base and 10 bases, in that order; junction bases with no gene match: 16. The CDR3 loop reads CSARGLVQGMVEEQFF. The CDR3 DNA follows: TGCAGTGCTAGAGGTTTGGTACAGGGGATGGTTGAGGAGCAGTTCTTC.

Remarks on this clonotype: A much larger clone differs from this one at a single base, so this may be a read error. CDR3 amino acids: CVSKWNMNTEAFF. CDR3 nucleotide sequence: TGTGTCAGTAAATGGAACATGAACACTGAAGCTTTCTTT. The chain joins TRBV19 to TRBJ1-1, with D hard to call. There are 13 residues in the CDR3. Looked up from germline, CDR1 is LNHDA and CDR2 is SQIVND (reference sequence).

This clonotype was seen at least ten times. This CDR3 is CASSLAISGYV. The CDR3 DNA is TGTGCCAGCAGCTTAGCGATCTCGGGGTACGTC. The chain joins TRBV7-2 to TRBJ2-7; no definite D call. CDR3 length equals 11 residues. V lost 0 bases to trimming and J lost 12 bases, with 9 bases between them. Germline V CDR1 and CDR2: SGHTA, FQGNSA.

This rearrangement joins TRBV10-1 to TRBJ2-5, with 7 bases aligning to TRBD1. In germline, CDR1 is WNHNN, CDR2 SYGVQD (reference sequence). The CDR3 sequence is 15 residues long. J lost 0 bases, V lost 3 bases, and 4 bases had no gene match. The DNA for the CDR3 is TGCGCCAGCAGTGAATTCGACAGGGACCAAGAGACCCAGTACTTC. The encoded protein is CASSEFDRDQETQYF.

This clonotype was picked up many times. The CDR3 nucleotides are TGTGCCAGCAGCTCCGGACGGACCTCTTCCTACGAGCAGTACGTC. Translating gives CASSSGRTSSYEQYV. This sequence joins TRBV7-2 and TRBJ2-7; D not resolved. This CDR3 comprises 15 residues. Trimming removed 4 bases at V and 1 base at J, with 14 bases between. The germline gives CDR1 SGHTA, CDR2 FQGNSA.

A few counts support this clonotype. The J gene is TRBJ2-1, the V gene TRBV6-5, with 8 bases fitting TRBD2. With 0 bases clipped from V and 3 bases from J, the junction kept 7 bases outside the gene matches. Germline CDR1 and CDR2: MNHEY and SVGAGI. This CDR3 spans 17 amino acids. This CDR3 reads CASSYSSASGGYNEQFF. For the CDR3, the DNA is TGTGCCAGCAGTTACTCGAGTGCCAGCGGGGGCTACAATGAGCAGTTCTTC.

This clonotype was found a few times. The chain links TRBV20-1 to TRBJ1-6; 7 nucleotides line up with TRBD1. J lost 8 bases, V lost 6 bases, and 16 bases had no gene match. Germline V gives CDR1 DFQATT, CDR2 SNEGSKA (reference sequence). The CDR3 has 16 amino acids. CDR3 sequence: CSAYTGTALKDSPLHF. The CDR3 DNA reads as TGCAGTGCATACACCGGGACAGCATTAAAGGATTCACCCCTCCACTTT.

The rearrangement joins TRBV15 to TRBJ2-2, with D unresolved. V lost 5 bases to trimming and J lost 1 base, with 11 bases between them. Germline V gene sequence: CDR1 LNHNV, CDR2 YYDKDF (reference sequence). The CDR3 runs to 15 residues. The CDR3 nucleotides are TGTGCCACCAGCGGTATCGCAGGGAACACCGGGGAGCTGTTTTTT. It encodes CATSGIAGNTGELFF. Looking up the rest from reference TRBV15 and TRBJ2-2 gives the full variable domain: DAMVIQNPRYQVTQFGKPVTLSCSQTLNHNVMYWYQQKSSQAPKLLFHYYDKDFNNEADTPDNFQSRRPNTSFCFLDIRSPGLGDTAMYLCATSGIAGNTGELFFGEGSRLTVL.

CDR3 nucleotide sequence: TGTGCCAGCAGTTTACTCCGGACAGGGTGGCCGTCGGATGAGCAGTTCTTC. Amino acid sequence: CASSLLRTGWPSDEQFF. The gene calls are TRBV12-3 or TRBV12-4 and TRBJ2-1, with TRBD1 identical over 8 bases. Trimming removed 2 bases from V and 8 bases from J; junction bases left unmatched: 14. The CDR3 length is 17 residues.

The chain joins TRBV27 to TRBJ2-1; either TRBD1 or TRBD2 may supply D (5 bases each). The CDR3 is made up of 15 amino acids. Germline V gene sequence: CDR1 MNHEY, CDR2 SMNVEV (reference sequence). The V end was cut by 6 bases, the J end by 4 bases, with 16 bases between. The CDR3 DNA reads TGTGCCAGCAGCCCCGGGACGGAATTTTACAATGAGCAGTTCTTC. Amino acid sequence: CASSPGTEFYNEQFF.

This clonotype was seen many times. This chain uses TRBV25-1 with TRBJ1-2; 8 bases align to TRBD1. J gave up 6 bases and V 6 bases, and 15 bases lay outside the gene matches. Germline values: CDR1 MGHDK, CDR2 SYGVNS. This CDR3 is built from 16 residues. DNA for the CDR3: TGTGCCAGCAGAGTCGGACAGGGTAGGGGCATCCATGGCTACACCTTC. Translated, it gives CASRVGQGRGIHGYTF.

V usage is TRBV28 and J usage is TRBJ1-4, with a tentative D call TRBD1 (5 bases). The ends were cut back, 2 bases at V and 8 bases at J, with 21 bases in the middle. CDR1 is MDHEN, CDR2 SYDVKM, per germline. CDR3 length: 17 amino acids. This CDR3 is CASSLMGFGAAEEKLFF. DNA for the CDR3: TGTGCCAGCAGTTTAATGGGGTTTGGGGCCGCGGAAGAAAAACTGTTTTTT.

The chain uses TRBV4-1 and TRBJ1-2; D is uncertain. Germline assignment: CDR1 MGHRA and CDR2 YSYEKL. This CDR3 spans 15 amino acids. V dropped 1 base and J dropped 5 bases, with 14 bases sitting between them. DNA of the CDR3: TGCGCCAGCAGCCAAGTAAAGGGCGGAAGGTATGGCTACACCTTC. Amino acid sequence: CASSQVKGGRYGYTF.

The gene calls are TRBV11-2 and TRBJ2-3, with 9 bases lining up with TRBD1. J was trimmed by 9 bases and V by 0 bases; bases with no gene match: 19. The CDR3 loop spans 19 amino acids. Germline V lookup: CDR1 SGHAT, CDR2 FQNNGV. The CDR3, as DNA: TGTGCCAGCAGCTTAGATAAACAGGGGGCATCTATCGAAACAAGGACGCAGTATTTT. This translates into CASSLDKQGASIETRTQYF.

This clonotype was found many times. The chain links TRBV7-6 to TRBJ2-2; no clear D. CDR1 is SGHVS and CDR2 is FNYEAQ in the germline V gene. The CDR3 runs to 16 residues. V lost 1 base and J 2 bases, leaving 11 bases between the germline ends. CDR3 region: CASSLGLGINTGELFF. The CDR3 region has the DNA TGTGCCAGCAGCTTAGGACTGGGGATCAACACCGGGGAGCTGTTTTTT.

This clonotype was picked up many times. The chain is built from TRBV4-1 and TRBJ2-1, with 9 bases matching TRBD1. The junction had 3 bases not matched to a gene; V was cut back by 4 bases and J by 2 bases. The CDR3 is made up of 15 amino acids. The V gene's germline CDR1 is MGHRA and CDR2 YSYEKL. CDR3 nucleotides: TGCGCCAGCAGCCCAGACAGGGGGGCCTACAATGAGCAGTTCTTC. It codes for CASSPDRGAYNEQFF.